The next 17 T cell receptor beta chains were all read from a single sample in a study of cytotoxic CD8 clonotypes in ibrutinib-treated CLL. Sequenced by immunoSEQ multiplex PCR; TCRdb stores in-frame clones only, minus some. The profile shows roughly 45,000 clones, 65% of them singletons. This material consisted of PBMCs, taken after 24 months of ibrutinib treatment. These receptors all come from a human donor with chronic lymphocytic leukemia.

This chain's CDR3 is CASSLRGGNTEAFF. CDR3 DNA: TGTGCCAGCAGTCTCAGGGGAGGAAACACTGAAGCTTTCTTT. The V call is TRBV27, the J call TRBJ1-1; perhaps TRBD1 as D (6 bases). The germline V gene has CDR1 MNHEY and CDR2 SMNVEV (reference sequence). V lost 5 bases, J lost 2 bases, and 12 bases lay in between. CDR3 length: 14 amino acids.

The V and J genes are TRBV5-6 and TRBJ2-6; D is unclear. Per germline, CDR1 SGHDT and CDR2 YYEEEE. CDR3 size: 17 residues. V was cut by 4 bases and J by 0 bases, with 14 bases left in between. DNA of the CDR3: TGTGCCAGCAGCCGGTCGTCTCTGAACTCTGGGGCCAACGTCCTGACTTTC. Translation: CASSRSSLNSGANVLTF. Full variable domain (missing parts from reference TRBV5-6 and TRBJ2-6): DAGVTQSPTHLIKTRGQQVTLRCSPKSGHDTVSWYQQALGQGPQFIFQYYEEEERQRGNFPDRFSGHQFPNYSSELNVNALLLGDSALYLCASSRSSLNSGANVLTFGAGSRLTVL.

This clone was seen a single time. The chain joins TRBV6-5 to TRBJ2-3, with TRBD2 matching 11 bases. The CDR3 covers 13 residues. J gave up 8 bases and V 10 bases, and 8 bases lay outside the gene matches. The germline V gene has CDR1 MNHEY and CDR2 SVGAGI. The CDR3 reads CATGSGGAGTQYF. The CDR3 coding sequence is TGTGCCACAGGTAGCGGGGGGGCAGGTACGCAGTATTTT.

This chain joins TRBV7-6 and TRBJ2-5, with 9 bases aligning to TRBD1. The trim removed 4 bases at V and 3 bases at J, leaving 3 bases unmatched. Looked up from germline, CDR1 is SGHVS and CDR2 is FNYEAQ. The CDR3 is made up of 14 amino acids. CDR3 sequence: CASSSDRGKETQYF. Written as DNA, the CDR3 is TGTGCCAGCAGCTCGGACAGGGGAAAAGAGACCCAGTACTTC.

The rearrangement joins TRBV7-3 to TRBJ2-3, with 7 bases that match TRBD2. Trimming at V came to 5 bases and at J to 3 bases, leaving 8 bases not matched to a gene. The CDR3 runs to 15 residues. Germline V gene sequence: CDR1 SGHTA, CDR2 FQGTGA. The CDR3 DNA reads TGTGCCAGCAGCCCCTTTGGCGGGGGTACAGATACGCAGTATTTT. This codes for CASSPFGGGTDTQYF.

The sample holds a few counts of this clone. The chain joins TRBV7-9 to TRBJ1-6; the D is unclear. This CDR3 has 15 amino acids. Germline V CDR1 and CDR2: SEHNR, FQNEAQ (reference sequence). The V end was cut by 3 bases, the J end by 7 bases, with 13 bases between. Here the CDR3 reads CASSLSRGMNSPLHF. CDR3 bases: TGTGCCAGCAGCTTGTCGCGGGGAATGAATTCACCCCTCCACTTT.

This clone was found a few times. This chain joins TRBV6-1 and TRBJ2-1; possibly TRBD1 for D (6 bases). Between the trimmed V and J ends, which lost 6 bases and 4 bases, there was a span of 16 bases. The CDR3 has 15 amino acids. From germline, CDR1 is MNHNS and CDR2 SASEGT. The CDR3 region is CASSVRQVDYNEQFF. CDR3 nucleotides: TGTGCCAGCAGCGTAAGACAGGTCGATTACAATGAGCAGTTCTTC.

The J gene is TRBJ2-1, the V gene TRBV18, with D tentatively TRBD2 (6 bases). There are 18 residues in the CDR3. The germline V gene has CDR1 KGHSH and CDR2 LQKENI. V was clipped by 6 bases and J by 1 base, with 22 bases between them. In DNA form, the CDR3 reads TGTGCCAGCTCCCTCGCCGGAGGAGCGGGTCTTTCCTACAATGAGCAGTTCTTC. Translation: CASSLAGGAGLSYNEQFF. The entire variable domain, with the rest obtained from reference TRBV18 and TRBJ2-1, is as follows: NAGVMQNPRHLVRRRGQEARLRCSPMKGHSHVYWYRQLPEEGLKFMVYLQKENIIDESGMPKERFSAEFPKEGPSILRIQQVVRGDSAAYFCASSLAGGAGLSYNEQFFGPGTRLTVL.

This rearrangement joins TRBV19 to TRBJ2-1; a possible D gene is TRBD2 (5 bases). V was pared by 4 bases and J by 7 bases, with 17 bases between. The CDR3 totals 15 residues. Germline assignment: CDR1 LNHDA and CDR2 SQIVND (reference sequence). The CDR3 DNA reads as TGTGCCAGTAGTACGATAGAGACTATCGGGAATGAGCAGTTCTTC. Translating it yields CASSTIETIGNEQFF.

This chain joins TRBV29-1 and TRBJ2-5, with D perhaps assigned TRBD1 or TRBD2 (5 bases each). The V gene's germline CDR1 is SQVTM and CDR2 ANQGSEA. V was cut by 6 bases and J by 5 bases, with 16 bases left in between. This CDR3 is 13 amino acids long. The DNA of the CDR3 is TGCAGCGTAAGTCCCGGGGCTACGGAGACCCAGTACTTC. Translation: CSVSPGATETQYF.

This chain uses TRBV2 with TRBJ2-2, with 7 bases identical to TRBD1. V shed 5 bases, J shed 6 bases, and the junction held 9 bases outside the gene matches. The length of the CDR3 is 15 residues. CDR1 is SNHLY and CDR2 is FYNNEI in the germline V gene. CDR3 DNA: TGTGCCAGCAGTAAAACAGGGGTTAAGGCCGGGGAGCTGTTTTTT. Amino acids: CASSKTGVKAGELFF.

This clone has a handful of counts. The V call is TRBV30, the J call TRBJ2-3; 8 bases align to TRBD1. V lost 0 bases and J lost 2; bases outside the gene matches: 4. The CDR3 totals 15 residues. CDR1 is GTSNPN, CDR2 SVGIG, per germline (reference sequence). The CDR3 reads CAWSVRQGATDTQYF. CDR3 coding DNA: TGTGCCTGGAGTGTACGTCAGGGGGCCACAGATACGCAGTATTTT.

This chain uses TRBV2 with TRBJ2-3; tentative D call: TRBD1 (6 bases). CDR3 size: 15 residues. Germline V lookup: CDR1 SNHLY, CDR2 FYNNEI. Trimming left V 6 bases short and J 3 bases short, with 16 bases between. The CDR3 spells CASSTQGYGTDTQYF. In DNA, the CDR3 is TGTGCCAGCAGCACACAGGGCTATGGGACAGATACGCAGTATTTT.

This clone occurred once. The CDR3 protein is CASLRDSRMNTEAFF. CDR3 DNA: TGTGCCAGCCTACGGGACAGCCGTATGAACACTGAAGCTTTCTTT. V gene TRBV27 combines with J gene TRBJ1-1; TRBD1 aligns across 7 bases. J was trimmed by 0 bases and V by 8 bases; bases with no gene match: 9. CDR3 length: 15 amino acids. Germline V CDR1 and CDR2: MNHEY, SMNVEV (reference sequence).

J is TRBJ1-1 and V is TRBV11-2; D remains ambiguous. The CDR3 sequence is 13 residues long. V lost 2 bases, J lost 0 bases, and 4 bases lay in between. Germline-derived CDR1 and CDR2 are SGHAT and FQNNGV. CDR3 protein: CASSLSMNTEAFF. The DNA for the CDR3 is TGTGCCAGCAGCTTATCTATGAACACTGAAGCTTTCTTT.

The chain combines TRBV4-2 with TRBJ2-3, with unresolved D. The CDR3 length is 12 residues. Trimming took off 0 bases at V and 9 bases at J, with 7 bases between the two ends. Germline CDR1 LGHNA, CDR2 YNFKEQ. Written as DNA, the CDR3 is TGTGCCAGCAGCCAAGATAGGAAAACGCAGTATTTT. Its protein product is CASSQDRKTQYF.

The chain has TRBV5-1 and TRBJ2-5; no firm D call. The V gene's germline CDR1 is SGHRS and CDR2 YFSETQ. The CDR3 spans 16 residues. Trimming cost V 0 bases and J 4 bases, with 16 bases left between them. The CDR3 bases are TGCGCCAGCAGCTTGGCCGAACCCGGTGGCGGAGAGACCCAGTACTTC. Its translation is CASSLAEPGGGETQYF.